Shown below are 32 T cell receptor beta chains from a single sample sequenced in a study of beta chain features in type 1 diabetes. Every bit of the isolated RNA underwent reverse transcription, so sequencing read expressed TCRB transcripts. Generated by immunoSEQ multiplex PCR, the TCRdb table keeps only in-frame clones and is missing some. The profile shows around 340,000 clones, around 7.6% of them singletons. What was sequenced was central memory CD4+ T cells from blood. All receptors derive from a woman between 18 and 29 years old in good health.

The CDR3: CASSEGTESTDTQYF. The CDR3 nucleotides are TGTGCCAGCAGTGAAGGGACAGAAAGCACAGATACGCAGTATTTT. The gene calls are TRBV2 and TRBJ2-3; a weak D match, TRBD1 (6 bases). Germline values: CDR1 SNHLY, CDR2 FYNNEI. The germline V and J ends were trimmed by 1 base and 0 bases, with 8 bases remaining between them. CDR3 length: 15 amino acids.

This clone showed up just a few times. The chain combines TRBV9 with TRBJ1-1; 12 positions match TRBD1. The germline V gene encodes CDR1 SGDLS and CDR2 YYNGEE. This CDR3 comprises 16 residues. J gave up 1 base and V 6 bases, and 7 bases lay outside the gene matches. CDR3 DNA sequence: TGTGCCAGCATGGGTGGGACAGGGGGCACGAACACTGAAGCTTTCTTT. It is translated as CASMGGTGGTNTEAFF.

V gene TRBV10-3 combines with J gene TRBJ2-6, with a tentative D call TRBD1 (6 bases). This CDR3 has 19 residues. The germline V and J ends were trimmed by 3 bases and 0 bases, with 18 bases remaining between them. Germline V gene sequence: CDR1 ENHRY, CDR2 SYGVKD. The CDR3 loop is CAISDWVRGPNSGANVLTF. Written as DNA, the CDR3 is TGTGCCATCAGTGATTGGGTCAGGGGCCCTAACTCTGGGGCCAACGTCCTGACTTTC.

The gene calls are TRBV5-1 and TRBJ2-6; D is unresolved. The CDR3 length is 14 residues. V lost 3 bases, J lost 2 bases, and 6 bases lay in between. Germline V lookup: CDR1 SGHRS, CDR2 YFSETQ. In DNA, the CDR3 is TGCGCCAGCAGCTCTGGAGCTGGGGCCAACGTCCTGACTTTC. Translating it yields CASSSGAGANVLTF.

This clone came up a few times. This chain links TRBV6-5 with TRBJ2-4; D gene unclear. V lost 3 bases, J lost 1 base, and 10 bases lay in between. The germline gives CDR1 MNHEY, CDR2 SVGAGI. This CDR3 comprises 15 residues. CDR3 DNA sequence: TGTGCCAGCAGTTATCCCAACCAGGCCAAAAACATTCAGTACTTC. It specifies CASSYPNQAKNIQYF.

This clone showed up just a few times. The rearrangement uses TRBV18 and TRBJ2-7; 9 nucleotides match TRBD1. Germline V CDR1 and CDR2: KGHSH, LQKENI. The junction had 7 bases not matched to a gene; V was cut back by 1 base and J by 6 bases. CDR3 size: 15 residues. The CDR3 protein is CASSPRDRVSREQYF. DNA of the CDR3: TGTGCCAGCTCACCACGGGACAGGGTTTCCCGCGAGCAGTACTTC.

This clone was observed a handful of times. The chain recombines TRBV7-2 with TRBJ2-7; D is possibly TRBD2 (6 bases). V was trimmed by 2 bases and J by 7 bases, leaving 15 bases between them. Germline lookup yields CDR1 SGHTA and CDR2 FQGNSA. The CDR3 is 14 amino acids. The CDR3 DNA reads as TGTGCCAGCAGCTTAATATCGGGGGAGTTTGAGCAGTACTTC. Encoded protein: CASSLISGEFEQYF.

This clone has only a few counts. The CDR3 nucleotides are TGTGCCAGCATAGGTCCGGGGGCCAACGTCCTGACTTTC. It encodes CASIGPGANVLTF. This chain connects TRBV7-2 to TRBJ2-6; D gene ambiguous. The germline V and J ends were trimmed by 7 bases and 4 bases, with 8 bases remaining between them. The CDR3 totals 13 residues. From germline, CDR1 is SGHTA and CDR2 FQGNSA.

This clone has only a few counts. The J gene is TRBJ2-1, the V gene TRBV5-1; D remains ambiguous. V lost 4 bases, J lost 3 bases, and 14 bases lay in between. The CDR3 extends over 15 amino acids. Germline lookup yields CDR1 SGHRS and CDR2 YFSETQ. CDR3 protein: CASSRAKADYNEQFF. As DNA, the CDR3 is TGCGCCAGCAGCCGAGCCAAGGCAGACTACAATGAGCAGTTCTTC.

This chain uses TRBV28 with TRBJ1-1, with a weak D call TRBD1 (6 bases). The CDR3 covers 13 residues. V was pared by 6 bases and J by 6 bases, with 14 bases between. Germline V gene data show CDR1 as MDHEN and CDR2 as SYDVKM. DNA for the CDR3: TGTGCCAGCAGATTTTCGGACAGCCCTGAAGCTTTCTTT. Protein sequence: CASRFSDSPEAFF.

The V and J genes are TRBV19 and TRBJ2-7; no definite D call. V was clipped by 2 bases and J by 5 bases, with 13 bases between them. The CDR3 length is 14 residues. CDR1 and CDR2 (germline): LNHDA, SQIVND (reference sequence). This CDR3 reads CASSIRSGYDEQYF. CDR3 DNA sequence: TGTGCCAGTAGTATAAGATCCGGGTATGACGAGCAGTACTTC.

The table lists this clone with a few counts. This chain links TRBV15 with TRBJ2-4; possibly TRBD1 for D (6 bases). This CDR3 is 16 amino acids long. The germline CDR1 and CDR2 sequences are LNHNV and YYDKDF (reference sequence). Trimming took off 1 base at V and 3 bases at J, with 13 bases between the two ends. CDR3 in amino acids: CATSRAGAVDKNIQYF. CDR3 bases: TGTGCCACCAGCAGAGCAGGGGCCGTCGACAAAAACATTCAGTACTTC.

This clone was seen only a few times. CDR3 DNA: TGTGCCAGCAGCGCTGTTGGGAACTCCTACAATGAGCAGTTCTTC. Its protein product is CASSAVGNSYNEQFF. V and J are TRBV7-9 and TRBJ2-1; no reliable D call. The CDR3 totals 15 residues. Per germline, CDR1 SEHNR and CDR2 FQNEAQ (reference sequence). V lost 5 bases and J lost 0, with 11 bases in between.

Only a few counts were recorded for this clone. V is TRBV28 and J is TRBJ2-5, with 10 bases matching TRBD2. From germline, CDR1 is MDHEN and CDR2 SYDVKM. CDR3 length: 16 residues. V was pared by 6 bases and J by 7 bases, with 14 bases of the junction left unmatched. Written as DNA, the CDR3 is TGTGCCAGCAGATCAATTTGGACTAGCGGTCTGGGGACCCAGTACTTC. This gives the protein CASRSIWTSGLGTQYF.

This clone was detected a few times. This chain uses TRBV5-4 with TRBJ2-7, with 7 bases lining up with TRBD2. This CDR3 has 14 amino acids. From germline, CDR1 is SGHNT and CDR2 YYREEE (reference sequence). J gave up 4 bases and V 0 bases, and 4 bases lay outside the gene matches. CDR3 residues: CASSLDRGSYEQYF. As DNA, the CDR3 is TGTGCCAGCAGCTTGGATCGCGGGAGTTACGAGCAGTACTTC. Complete variable domain (other parts from reference TRBV5-4 and TRBJ2-7): ETGVTQSPTHLIKTRGQQVTLRCSSQSGHNTVSWYQQALGQGPQFIFQYYREEENGRGNFPPRFSGLQFPNYSSELNVNALELDDSALYLCASSLDRGSYEQYFGPGTRLTVT.

The table lists this clone with a few counts. The chain is built from TRBV5-8 and TRBJ1-1; 10 nucleotides line up with TRBD1. Germline V lookup: CDR1 SGHTS, CDR2 YDEGEE. The CDR3 runs to 15 residues. The trim removed 3 bases at V and 4 bases at J, leaving 6 bases unmatched. The CDR3 loop is CASSWDRGPGTEAFF. CDR3 bases: TGTGCCAGCAGCTGGGACAGGGGCCCGGGCACTGAAGCTTTCTTT.

This clone was picked up a small number of times. This chain connects TRBV29-1 to TRBJ2-7, with D maybe TRBD1 (5 bases). This CDR3 is 11 amino acids long. Trimming took off 6 bases at V and 4 bases at J, with 10 bases between the two ends. The germline V gene encodes CDR1 SQVTM and CDR2 ANQGSEA. This chain's CDR3 is CSVATGYEQYF. For the CDR3, the DNA is TGCAGCGTGGCAACAGGTTACGAGCAGTACTTC.

This chain uses TRBV29-1 with TRBJ1-3; no clear D gene. The CDR3 loop spans 16 amino acids. The V and J ends lost 5 bases and 4 bases respectively, with 21 bases between them. The V gene's germline CDR1 is SQVTM and CDR2 ANQGSEA. CDR3 loop: CSVFMRGEGLGNTIYF. CDR3 DNA: TGCAGCGTTTTTATGCGGGGAGAGGGTTTAGGAAACACCATATATTTT.

The chain links TRBV6-5 to TRBJ1-1; no definite D call. The V gene's germline CDR1 is MNHEY and CDR2 SVGAGI. The germline V and J ends were trimmed by 2 bases and 2 bases, with 12 bases remaining between them. The CDR3 runs 15 residues. The CDR3 protein is CASSYTGRRNTEAFF. CDR3 DNA sequence: TGTGCCAGCAGTTACACGGGGAGGCGAAACACTGAAGCTTTCTTT.

This clone has a handful of counts. This chain links TRBV5-6 with TRBJ2-1; 11 bases align to TRBD2. The CDR3 runs to 13 residues. CDR1 is SGHDT, CDR2 YYEEEE, per germline. Trimming at V came to 4 bases and at J to 15 bases, leaving 9 bases not matched to a gene. The CDR3: CASSRDLAGGGFF. The CDR3, as DNA: TGTGCCAGCAGCCGCGATCTAGCGGGAGGCGGGTTCTTC.

The V call is TRBV14, the J call TRBJ2-2, with D hard to call. CDR1 is SGHDN, CDR2 FVKESK, per germline. CDR3 length: 14 amino acids. V shed 0 bases and J shed 5 bases, with 7 bases lying between them. The chain's CDR3 is CASSQEFRTGELFF. For the CDR3, the DNA is TGTGCCAGCAGCCAAGAGTTTAGGACCGGGGAGCTGTTTTTT.

There are a few counts of this clone. V gene TRBV4-3 combines with J gene TRBJ1-4; D perhaps matches TRBD1 (5 bases). The V gene's germline CDR1 is LGHNA and CDR2 YSLEER. The ends were cut back, 1 base at V and 7 bases at J, with 13 bases in the middle. This CDR3 is built from 15 residues. The CDR3 coding sequence is TGCGCCAGCAGCCAAGGAGGGGAATTCAGTGAAAAACTGTTTTTT. This codes for CASSQGGEFSEKLFF.

The CDR3 is CASSVEPGGYNEQFF. The CDR3, as DNA: TGTGCCAGCAGCGTAGAGCCGGGGGGCTACAATGAGCAGTTCTTC. The chain couples TRBV9 to TRBJ2-1, with TRBD2 matching 7 bases. Germline trimming cut 0 bases from V and 3 bases from J; bases unmatched to any gene: 3. Per germline, CDR1 SGDLS and CDR2 YYNGEE. This CDR3 comprises 15 residues.

The CDR3 sequence: CASSSSSEDTQYF. For the CDR3, the DNA is TGTGCCAGCAGCTCGTCTAGCGAAGATACGCAGTATTTT. The V and J genes are TRBV4-2 and TRBJ2-3, with D possibly TRBD2 on 6 matching bases. The ends were cut back, 5 bases at V and 5 bases at J, with 11 bases in the middle. The CDR3 runs to 13 residues. Germline V gene data show CDR1 as LGHNA and CDR2 as YNFKEQ.

This clone has just a few counts. The gene calls are TRBV25-1 and TRBJ2-2; 7 bases agree with TRBD2. Germline CDR1 and CDR2: MGHDK and SYGVNS. The CDR3 is 14 amino acids. With 8 bases clipped from V and 7 bases from J, the junction kept 10 bases outside the gene matches. For the CDR3, the DNA is TGTGCCAGCGGTGGGCGGGGGAACGTCGGGGAGCTGTTTTTT. Translated, it gives CASGGRGNVGELFF.

For this clone: Other DNA sequences within the sample encode an identical CDR3. The CDR3 nucleotides read TGTGCCAGCAGCTTAGACAGGGGCTACACAGATACGCAGTATTTT. This encodes CASSLDRGYTDTQYF. The chain recombines TRBV7-8 with TRBJ2-3; 7 positions match TRBD1. After removal of 1 base from V and 2 bases from J, the junction contained 3 bases not matched to a gene. This CDR3 has 15 residues. Looked up from germline, CDR1 is SGHVS and CDR2 is FQNEAQ.

This clone was seen more than once but under ten times. The CDR3 DNA reads TGCAGCGTTGTTCACTATAAGGGTGAAAAACTGTTTTTT. Encoded protein: CSVVHYKGEKLFF. The chain carries TRBV29-1 and TRBJ1-4; D unresolved. The CDR3 spans 13 residues. Deletions cut 4 bases from V and 7 bases from J, with 13 bases between. Germline CDR1 and CDR2: SQVTM and ANQGSEA.

About this clone: Distinct nucleotide sequences in the sample also encode this CDR3. The chain is built from TRBV5-1 and TRBJ2-1, with 7 bases lining up with TRBD2. J gave up 4 bases and V 4 bases, and 5 bases lay outside the gene matches. CDR1 SGHRS and CDR2 YFSETQ come from the germline V gene. The CDR3 extends over 14 amino acids. CDR3 sequence reads: CASSTGLVYNEQFF. The CDR3, as DNA: TGCGCCAGCAGCACCGGACTAGTTTACAATGAGCAGTTCTTC.

The rearrangement joins TRBV20-1 to TRBJ1-4; 7 bases agree with TRBD1. The junction had 4 bases not matched to a gene; V was cut back by 5 bases and J by 10 bases. The CDR3 extends over 11 amino acids. Germline V gives CDR1 DFQATT, CDR2 SNEGSKA (reference sequence). The CDR3 sequence: CSAGPGGKLFF. The CDR3 DNA is TGCAGTGCTGGACCAGGGGGAAAACTGTTTTTT.

V and J are TRBV29-1 and TRBJ1-2, with 8 bases identical to TRBD1. Germline assignment: CDR1 SQVTM and CDR2 ANQGSEA. Trimming at V came to 4 bases and at J to 2 bases, leaving 0 bases not matched to a gene. This CDR3 contains 12 residues. CDR3 DNA: TGCAGCGTTGGGGACAGGAACTATGGCTACACCTTC. This codes for CSVGDRNYGYTF.

The chain links TRBV27 to TRBJ2-6, with 12 bases that match TRBD1. Trimming took 5 bases from V and 2 from J; bases not matched to a gene: 10. The CDR3 covers 19 residues. The V gene's germline CDR1 is MNHEY and CDR2 SMNVEV (reference sequence). CDR3 nucleotide sequence: TGTGCCAGCAGTCCCGATCGGGGACAGGGGGCAACTGGGGCCAACGTCCTGACTTTC. Protein product: CASSPDRGQGATGANVLTF.

This clone was counted between two and nine times. V and J are TRBV7-2 and TRBJ2-1; 8 bases align to TRBD2. This CDR3 has 16 amino acids. Trimming cost V 6 bases and J 2 bases; bases outside gene matches: 9. Germline assignment: CDR1 SGHTA and CDR2 FQGNSA. The CDR3 sequence: CASSSPGTRTYNEQFF. The CDR3 DNA is TGTGCCAGCAGTTCACCCGGGACTAGGACCTACAATGAGCAGTTCTTC. Full variable domain (remainder filled in from reference TRBV7-2 and TRBJ2-1): GAGVSQSPSNKVTEKGKDVELRCDPISGHTALYWYRQSLGQGLEFLIYFQGNSAPDKSGLPSDRFSAERTGGSVSTLTIQRTQQEDSAVYLCASSSPGTRTYNEQFFGPGTRLTVL.